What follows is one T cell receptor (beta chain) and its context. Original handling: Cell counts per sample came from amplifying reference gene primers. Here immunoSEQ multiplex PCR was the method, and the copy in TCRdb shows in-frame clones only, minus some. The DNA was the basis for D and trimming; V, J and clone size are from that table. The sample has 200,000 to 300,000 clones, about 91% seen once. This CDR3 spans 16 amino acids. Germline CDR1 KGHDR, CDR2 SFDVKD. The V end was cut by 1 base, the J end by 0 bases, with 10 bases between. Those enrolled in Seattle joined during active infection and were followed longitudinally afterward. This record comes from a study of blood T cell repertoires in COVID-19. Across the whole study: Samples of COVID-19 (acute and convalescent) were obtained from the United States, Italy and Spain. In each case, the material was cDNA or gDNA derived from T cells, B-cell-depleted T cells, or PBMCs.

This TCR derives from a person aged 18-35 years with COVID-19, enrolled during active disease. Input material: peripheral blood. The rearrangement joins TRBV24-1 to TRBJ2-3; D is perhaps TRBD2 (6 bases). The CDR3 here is CATSDLGGSSTDTQYF. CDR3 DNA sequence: TGTGCCACCAGTGATTTAGGAGGGTCTAGCACAGATACGCAGTATTTT.